This entry is about one T cell receptor beta chain. The antigen is unknown. Per germline, CDR1 LNHNV and CDR2 YYDKDF (reference sequence). The ends were cut back, 4 bases at V and 0 bases at J, with 23 bases in the middle. This CDR3 is built from 19 residues. The primer mix had 60 Vbeta and 13 Jbeta primers. Sequenced by immunoSEQ multiplex PCR; TCRdb stores in-frame clones only, minus some. The sample gives under 200,000 clones, around three quarters of which show up once; more than 2% is in the top ten. The entry originates in a study of cytomegalovirus exposure and HLA in healthy donors. About the research overall: In a previous analysis, around 110 million unique TCR beta sequences were found from 150 million to 200 million T cells. Study results and limitations: It was approximately 160 TCR beta chains that were listed as cytomegalovirus-associated. Earlier analysis looked at TCR beta V segments, and most were productive about 87% or about 30% of the time.

Sequencing was performed on PBMCs. The chain joins TRBV15 to TRBJ2-3, with D possibly TRBD2 on 6 matching bases. The receptor's source is a woman between 25 and 40 years old in good health and CMV-seropositive. The CDR3 DNA sequence: TGTGCCACCAGCAATGACAGCCAAAGGACTACCAGGAGCACAGATACGCAGTATTTT. It specifies CATSNDSQRTTRSTDTQYF. Based on the CDR3 plus reference TRBV15 and TRBJ2-3, the full variable domain is DAMVIQNPRYQVTQFGKPVTLSCSQTLNHNVMYWYQQKSSQAPKLLFHYYDKDFNNEADTPDNFQSRRPNTSFCFLDIRSPGLGDTAMYLCATSNDSQRTTRSTDTQYFGPGTRLTVL.